The TCR beta chain described here comes from a study of blood T cell repertoires in COVID-19. On the study more broadly: COVID-19 samples collected from the United States, Italy and Spain covered acute and convalescent phases.

The trim removed 6 bases at V and 7 bases at J, leaving 5 bases unmatched. This CDR3 has 14 amino acids. CDR1 and CDR2 (germline): MNHEY, SVGAGI. As processed by the authors: It was from reference gene primer amplification that nucleated cell counts were estimated. This table comes from immunoSEQ multiplex PCR, and its TCRdb copy is limited to in-frame clones, with some not included. That table is the source of V, J and clone size, and D and trimming were worked out from the DNA. The data contain about 300,000 clones, 70% to 85% of them singletons. The Seattle patients, enrolled during active infection, were followed longitudinally.

Sequenced input: peripheral blood. This clonotype originated in a human donor with COVID-19, enrolled during active disease. The donor label of this sample is uncertain. The rearrangement links TRBV6-5 to TRBJ1-6; TRBD1 matches at 8 bases. The CDR3 sequence is CASSPRDRNSPLHF. For the CDR3, the DNA is TGTGCCAGCAGCCCCAGGGACAGGAATTCACCCCTCCACTTT.